These 24 T cell receptor beta chains originate from one sample sequenced in a study of control samples from healthy donors and cancer patients. Libraries were prepared by immunoSEQ multiplex PCR; TCRdb keeps only in-frame clonotypes and omits some of them. The sample holds around 140,000 clones; 93% are singletons and the top ten take 5.8%. Sequencing was performed on blood. These receptors all come from a man aged 18 to 30 in good health.

This clone was seen once. The CDR3 protein is CASSEGTGYEKLFF. The CDR3 coding sequence is TGTGCCAGCAGCGAGGGGACAGGGTACGAAAAACTGTTTTTT. The chain couples TRBV7-2 to TRBJ1-4, with 9 bases lining up with TRBD1. CDR3 length: 14 residues. Per germline, CDR1 SGHTA and CDR2 FQGNSA. V was pared by 5 bases and J by 8 bases, with 6 bases of the junction left unmatched. Filled out from reference TRBV7-2 and TRBJ1-4, the complete variable domain reads GAGVSQSPSNKVTEKGKDVELRCDPISGHTALYWYRQSLGQGLEFLIYFQGNSAPDKSGLPSDRFSAERTGGSVSTLTIQRTQQEDSAVYLCASSEGTGYEKLFFGSGTQLSVL.

The gene calls are TRBV3-1 (or the pseudogene TRBV3-2) and TRBJ2-1; 11 positions agree with TRBD1. After removal of 5 bases from V and 3 bases from J, the junction contained 3 bases not matched to a gene. This CDR3 is 15 amino acids long. The germline V gene encodes CDR1 LGHDT and CDR2 YNNKEL (reference sequence). The DNA of the CDR3 is TGTGCCAGCAGCTTGGGACAGGGGGTCTACAATGAGCAGTTCTTC. Encoded protein: CASSLGQGVYNEQFF.

V usage is TRBV27 and J usage is TRBJ1-1; no clear D. From germline, CDR1 is MNHEY and CDR2 SMNVEV (reference sequence). Trimming took 8 bases from V and 1 from J, leaving 14 bases between them. There are 14 residues in the CDR3. The CDR3, as DNA: TGTGCCAGCCGCGCCGAGGGAAAGAACACTGAAGCTTTCTTT. This encodes CASRAEGKNTEAFF.

J is TRBJ1-5 and V is TRBV18, with TRBD1 as a possible D gene (5 bases). Germline loops: CDR1 KGHSH, CDR2 LQKENI. The CDR3 runs 17 residues. Between the trimmed V and J ends, which lost 3 bases and 0 bases, there was a span of 15 bases. CDR3 bases: TGTGCCAGCTCACCTCGGGGGGGGATTTATAGCAATCAGCCCCAGCATTTT. This sequence encodes CASSPRGGIYSNQPQHF.

The chain is built from TRBV4-1 and TRBJ2-7; maybe TRBD1 (6 bases). V lost 3 bases, J lost 1 base, and 13 bases lay in between. CDR1 is MGHRA and CDR2 is YSYEKL in the germline V gene. The CDR3 extends over 15 amino acids. DNA for the CDR3: TGCGCCAGCAGCCACACCAGGGGCCTGTCCTACGAGCAGTACTTC. It yields the protein CASSHTRGLSYEQYF.

This chain links TRBV5-4 with TRBJ2-5; D is possibly TRBD1 (6 bases). CDR3 length: 15 amino acids. Trimming left V 3 bases short and J 3 bases short, with 15 bases between. The germline gives CDR1 SGHNT, CDR2 YYREEE (reference sequence). The CDR3 here is CASSSTRGVEETQYF. The DNA for the CDR3 is TGTGCCAGCAGCTCGACCAGGGGAGTGGAAGAGACCCAGTACTTC.

The chain couples TRBV5-1 to TRBJ1-2; D unclear. Germline CDR1 is SGHRS and CDR2 is YFSETQ. The V and J ends lost 0 bases and 4 bases respectively, with 13 bases between them. The CDR3 totals 15 residues. CDR3 residues: CASSLEPGVTYGYTF. CDR3 in DNA: TGCGCCAGCAGCTTGGAACCTGGGGTTACCTATGGCTACACCTTC.

J is TRBJ2-1 and V is TRBV28, with D possibly TRBD1 on 6 matching bases. Trimming shortened V by 2 bases and J by 10 bases, and 12 bases separated the two germline ends. This CDR3 has 13 amino acids. The germline CDR1 and CDR2 sequences are MDHEN and SYDVKM. CDR3 DNA: TGTGCCAGCAGTTTACTACAGGGTCGGGAGCAGTTCTTC. Translating gives CASSLLQGREQFF.

This clone has ten or more counts. The chain combines TRBV4-2 with TRBJ2-1; D uncertain. Germline loops: CDR1 LGHNA, CDR2 YNFKEQ. The CDR3 is made up of 14 amino acids. Trimming stripped 1 base from V and 0 bases from J, with 4 bases between. The CDR3 coding sequence is TGTGCCAGCAGCCAAGGGGGCTCCTACAATGAGCAGTTCTTC. Its translation is CASSQGGSYNEQFF.

This chain joins TRBV7-9 and TRBJ1-1, with a possible D match to TRBD1 (5 bases). The CDR3 is 14 amino acids. The V and J ends lost 5 bases and 7 bases respectively, with 17 bases between them. CDR1 and CDR2 (germline): SEHNR, FQNEAQ (reference sequence). The CDR3 loop reads CASSPDRGLVEAFF. Written as DNA, the CDR3 is TGTGCCAGCAGCCCTGATAGGGGACTAGTTGAAGCTTTCTTT.

The chain has TRBV3-1 (or the pseudogene TRBV3-2) and TRBJ2-1, with D tentatively TRBD1 or TRBD2 (5 bases each). The CDR3 extends over 16 amino acids. V was trimmed by 4 bases and J by 6 bases, leaving 19 bases between them. The germline V gene encodes CDR1 LGHDT and CDR2 YNNKEL (reference sequence). CDR3 loop: CASSPRRAIGVNEQFF. The CDR3 coding sequence is TGTGCCAGCAGCCCCCGCAGGGCGATCGGGGTCAATGAGCAGTTCTTC.

The chain is built from TRBV19 and TRBJ1-4; 7 nucleotides agree with TRBD1. Germline values: CDR1 LNHDA, CDR2 SQIVND (reference sequence). J was trimmed by 6 bases and V by 5 bases; bases with no gene match: 6. The CDR3 is made up of 14 amino acids. The CDR3 DNA reads TGTGCCAGTAGTCCTATAGACAGGGATGAAAAACTGTTTTTT. Residues: CASSPIDRDEKLFF.

This chain joins TRBV2 and TRBJ1-5; 10 bases fit TRBD1. The junction had 7 bases not matched to a gene; V was cut back by 4 bases and J by 7 bases. CDR1 and CDR2 from the germline V gene are SNHLY and FYNNEI. The CDR3 is 15 residues long. The CDR3 nucleotides read TGTGCCAGCAGTGGGACAGGGGGGAGGTTACAGCCCCAGCATTTT. Its translation: CASSGTGGRLQPQHF.

This chain uses TRBV5-1 with TRBJ2-7, with a weak D call TRBD2 (5 bases). The CDR3 totals 13 residues. Germline values: CDR1 SGHRS, CDR2 YFSETQ. Trimming took 8 bases from V and 5 from J, leaving 17 bases between them. The CDR3 loop is CASQAENSDEQYF. In DNA form, the CDR3 reads TGCGCCAGTCAAGCGGAAAATTCGGACGAGCAGTACTTC.

V gene TRBV9 combines with J gene TRBJ2-1; D is uncertain. CDR1 and CDR2 (germline): SGDLS, YYNGEE. The V gene lost 2 bases and the J gene lost 7 bases, with 7 bases spanning the gap. CDR3 length: 12 amino acids. The CDR3 spells CASSVGWNEQFF. The CDR3 nucleotides read TGTGCCAGCAGCGTGGGGTGGAATGAGCAGTTCTTC.

This chain connects TRBV12-2 to TRBJ1-2. TRBV12-2 has pseudogene status. The CDR3 has 17 amino acids. CDR3 coding DNA: TGTGCAAGTCGATTTTTGACCCTCGAGGCCACAGATTATGGCTACACCTTC. Translated: CASRFLTLEATDYGYTF.

This sequence joins TRBV10-1 and TRBJ1-3; D remains ambiguous. Germline V CDR1 and CDR2: WNHNN, SYGVQD (reference sequence). V was clipped by 11 bases and J by 0 bases, with 17 bases between them. The CDR3 covers 15 residues. As DNA, the CDR3 is TGCGCCGCGGAGGGCGGTTACTACTCTGGAAACACCATATATTTT. It yields the protein CAAEGGYYSGNTIYF.

V is TRBV14 and J is TRBJ1-5; 9 bases map to TRBD1. CDR1 is SGHDN, CDR2 FVKESK, per germline. The CDR3 has 15 residues. V lost 4 bases and J lost 7; bases outside the gene matches: 8. As DNA, the CDR3 is TGTGCCAGCAGCCGGGACAGGGCAGGGGGACAGCCCCAGCATTTT. This translates into CASSRDRAGGQPQHF.

This chain uses TRBV20-1 with TRBJ1-1, with TRBD1 as a possible D gene (5 bases). V was shortened by 3 bases and J by 3 bases, with 11 bases between the two germline ends. There are 13 residues in the CDR3. CDR1 and CDR2 from the germline V gene are DFQATT and SNEGSKA (reference sequence). CDR3 sequence: CSASRDSDTEAFF. CDR3 DNA: TGCAGTGCTAGTCGTGACAGTGACACTGAAGCTTTCTTT.

V usage is TRBV11-3 and J usage is TRBJ2-7; perhaps TRBD1 as D (6 bases). Germline V lookup: CDR1 SGHNT, CDR2 YENEEA. This CDR3 comprises 13 residues. V was shortened by 5 bases and J by 7 bases, with 15 bases between the two germline ends. In nucleotides, the CDR3 is TGTGCCAGCAGCGGGGACACCGGTTTGGAGCAGTACTTC. Protein sequence: CASSGDTGLEQYF.

The rearrangement joins TRBV7-9 to TRBJ1-5; 9 bases are a match to TRBD1. V lost 3 bases, J lost 5 bases, and 5 bases stayed unmatched. Germline assignment: CDR1 SEHNR and CDR2 FQNEAQ (reference sequence). CDR3 length equals 15 residues. CDR3 protein: CASSLGQGKDQPQHF. CDR3 in DNA: TGTGCCAGCAGCTTGGGACAGGGAAAAGATCAGCCCCAGCATTTT.

V is TRBV4-1 and J is TRBJ2-5; D not certain. Germline V gives CDR1 MGHRA, CDR2 YSYEKL. The CDR3 runs 16 residues. V dropped 4 bases and J dropped 5 bases, with 20 bases sitting between them. CDR3 sequence: CASSRFPGPKGETQYF. In nucleotides, the CDR3 is TGCGCCAGCAGCCGATTCCCGGGCCCTAAAGGGGAGACCCAGTACTTC.

The chain has TRBV5-1 and TRBJ1-1; D gene unclear. CDR1 is SGHRS and CDR2 is YFSETQ in the germline V gene. Deletions cut 3 bases from V and 5 bases from J, with 17 bases between. The length of the CDR3 is 15 residues. The CDR3 loop reads CASSSGGVERTEAFF. CDR3 sequence (DNA): TGCGCCAGCAGCTCGGGTGGGGTAGAGAGAACTGAAGCTTTCTTT.

V usage is TRBV7-9 and J usage is TRBJ2-7, with a tentative D call TRBD1 (6 bases). CDR3 length equals 14 residues. Germline assignment: CDR1 SEHNR and CDR2 FQNEAQ (reference sequence). V lost 4 bases to trimming and J lost 2 bases, with 12 bases between them. CDR3 amino acids: CASSSWTVTYEQYF. The CDR3 nucleotides read TGTGCCAGCAGCTCTTGGACAGTCACCTACGAGCAGTACTTC.